The T cell receptor beta chain described here comes from a study of blood T cell repertoires in COVID-19. Study at large: Sites in the United States, Italy and Spain provided acute and convalescent COVID-19 samples. T cells, B-cell-depleted T cells, or PBMCs supplied cDNA or gDNA.

J lost 7 bases, V lost 5 bases, and 12 bases had no gene match. CDR3 length: 17 amino acids. CDR1 is MNHNY and CDR2 is SVGAGI in the germline V gene (reference sequence). TCRdb keeps only in-frame clones here, not all; method: immunoSEQ multiplex PCR. Of roughly 210,000 clones listed, approximately 80% are singletons. What was sequenced was peripheral blood. The TCR was taken from a woman over 75 with COVID-19, enrolled during active disease. This chain links TRBV6-6 with TRBJ2-2, with TRBD2 matching over 11 bases. DNA of the CDR3: TGTGCCAGCAGTCCATTGGGGACTAGCGGAAGTGGCGGGGAGCTGTTTTTT. Translation gives CASSPLGTSGSGGELFF.